A single sample is the source of the 9 T cell receptor beta chains below, sequenced in a study of blood T cell repertoires in COVID-19 (dated by TCRdb to 2020 to 2021). Receptors were amplified or captured by the immunoSEQ multiplex PCR assay. Sourced from immuneACCESS, this table was stored by TCRdb with only in-frame sequences that have V and J called. A share of the clones is absent; for the studies checked, an unresolved V gene accounts for under half, and the remainder has no known explanation. The sample includes about 410,000 clones, with 85% to 90% observed a single time. The ten largest clones add up to 1.5% to 2% of the sample. Material: PBMCs or T cells enriched from blood (not recorded which). The receptors come from a woman in her 30s who had recovered from COVID-19.

The chain combines TRBV24-1 with TRBJ2-1, with D tentatively TRBD2 (6 bases). Trimming removed 1 base from V and 0 bases from J, with 12 bases in between. The CDR3 runs to 17 residues. Germline-derived CDR1 and CDR2 are KGHDR and SFDVKD. The CDR3 here is CATSDLGGARSYNEQFF. The CDR3 region has the DNA TGTGCCACCAGTGATTTAGGCGGGGCACGCTCCTACAATGAGCAGTTCTTC.

V gene TRBV6-6 combines with J gene TRBJ1-5; TRBD1 might be the D (5 bases). The CDR3 is 15 residues long. Looked up from germline, CDR1 is MNHNY and CDR2 is SVGAGI (reference sequence). Trimming cost V 4 bases and J 0 bases, with 10 bases left between them. CDR3 protein: CASSWGRVSNQPQHF. The CDR3 nucleotides read TGTGCCAGCAGTTGGGGCAGGGTTAGCAATCAGCCCCAGCATTTT.

The chain is built from TRBV7-2 and TRBJ1-6, with 8 bases identical to TRBD1. This CDR3 contains 15 residues. The V gene's germline CDR1 is SGHTA and CDR2 FQGNSA. Germline trimming cut 3 bases from V and 10 bases from J; bases unmatched to any gene: 8. CDR3 sequence (DNA): TGTGCCAGCAGCTTCTTTGGGACAGGCTACTCACCCCTCCACTTT. This gives the protein CASSFFGTGYSPLHF.

V gene TRBV9 combines with J gene TRBJ1-4; D remains ambiguous. With 0 bases removed from V and 10 bases from J, the gap between germline ends came to 13 bases. CDR1 is SGDLS and CDR2 is YYNGEE in the germline V gene. The CDR3 runs to 14 residues. The CDR3 here is CASSVGTNEGKLFF. Here the CDR3 DNA reads TGTGCCAGCAGCGTAGGCACTAACGAGGGAAAACTGTTTTTT. The full variable domain, with the rest looked up from reference TRBV9 and TRBJ1-4, is DSGVTQTPKHLITATGQRVTLRCSPRSGDLSVYWYQQSLDQGLQFLIQYYNGEERAKGNILERFSAQQFPDLHSELNLSSLELGDSALYFCASSVGTNEGKLFFGSGTQLSVL.

The chain couples TRBV9 to TRBJ2-7; 10 bases fit TRBD2. The germline V gene has CDR1 SGDLS and CDR2 YYNGEE. Trimming took 0 bases from V and 4 from J; bases not matched to a gene: 4. CDR3 length equals 15 residues. The CDR3 is CASSVGDSGRYEQYF. In nucleotides, the CDR3 is TGTGCCAGCAGCGTAGGTGATAGCGGGAGGTACGAGCAGTACTTC.

Notes on this clone: This specimen includes other DNA sequences encoding the same CDR3. This rearrangement joins TRBV3-1 (or the pseudogene TRBV3-2) to TRBJ2-7; TRBD1 is a possible D gene (6 bases). Trimming took 4 bases from V and 4 from J, leaving 8 bases between them. CDR3 length: 12 residues. Germline V gives CDR1 LGHDT, CDR2 YNNKEL (reference sequence). The CDR3 is CASSPQGYEQYF. Here the CDR3 DNA reads TGTGCCAGCAGCCCACAGGGTTACGAGCAGTACTTC.

The genes are TRBV6-5 and TRBJ1-4; TRBD1 agrees at 8 bases. Germline V gene data show CDR1 as MNHEY and CDR2 as SVGAGI. After removal of 1 base from V and 5 bases from J, the junction contained 3 bases not matched to a gene. This CDR3 contains 15 residues. The CDR3 DNA reads as TGTGCCAGCAGTTACTTGGGACAGGTCAATGAAAAACTGTTTTTT. Its protein is CASSYLGQVNEKLFF.

The chain links TRBV28 to TRBJ2-7; D gene ambiguous. CDR3 length equals 11 residues. The V end was cut by 5 bases, the J end by 4 bases, with 6 bases between. CDR1 is MDHEN, CDR2 SYDVKM, per germline. The DNA for the CDR3 is TGTGCCAGCAGTAACACATACGAGCAGTACTTC. This gives the protein CASSNTYEQYF.

This chain uses TRBV6-5 with TRBJ2-4, with 7 bases matching TRBD2. The length of the CDR3 is 15 residues. V gave up 6 bases and J gave up 3 bases; unmatched junction bases: 8. Germline V CDR1 and CDR2: MNHEY, SVGAGI. The CDR3 sequence is CASRALAVVKNIQYF. The DNA of the CDR3 is TGTGCCAGCAGAGCTCTAGCGGTCGTCAAAAACATTCAGTACTTC.